In its sample, the clone carrying this T cell receptor (beta chain) was seen once. The target antigen is unknown. The record originates from a study of shared clonotypes between healthy human individuals. Study summary: Plates per donor: three CD4 naive, three CD4 memory, two CD8 naive, one CD8 memory. General study findings and limits: Shared clonotypes: about 5.3% naive CD4, around 3.5% naive CD8, around 2.2% memory CD4, over 0.3% memory CD8. Sequencing of the sorted subsets was shown by rarefaction to be incomplete despite large depth.

The assay was carried out at the deep level. Generated by immunoSEQ multiplex PCR, the TCRdb table keeps only in-frame clones and is missing some. The table shows about 980,000 clones, with more than 75% occurring only once. The sequencing input was memory CD4+ T cells sorted from blood. As to subset: CD45RA-negative fraction. The TCR comes from a man between 18 and 29 years old in good health.

The CDR3 loop is CASSIEGFQPQHF. For the CDR3, the DNA is TGTGCCAGTAGTATAGAGGGTTTTCAGCCCCAGCATTTT. This chain links TRBV19 with TRBJ1-5; D remains unclear. CDR3 size: 13 residues. Germline V gene data show CDR1 as LNHDA and CDR2 as SQIVND (reference sequence). V was shortened by 0 bases and J by 6 bases, with 6 bases between the two germline ends.